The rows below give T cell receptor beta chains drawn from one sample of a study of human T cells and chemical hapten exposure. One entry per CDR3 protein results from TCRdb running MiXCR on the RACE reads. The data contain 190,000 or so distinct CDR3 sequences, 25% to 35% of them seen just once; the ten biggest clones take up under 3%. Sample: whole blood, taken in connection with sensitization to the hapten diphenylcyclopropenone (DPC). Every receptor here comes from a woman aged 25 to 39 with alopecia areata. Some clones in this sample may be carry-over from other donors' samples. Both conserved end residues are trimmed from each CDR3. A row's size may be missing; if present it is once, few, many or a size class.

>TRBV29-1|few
SVEAGGTDTQY
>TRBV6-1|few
ASSLGQPSGYT
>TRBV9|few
ASSVDPPDTQY
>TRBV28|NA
ASSRPGQASTDTQY
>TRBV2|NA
ASSALLYNEQF
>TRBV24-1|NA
ATSDANGYT
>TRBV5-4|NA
ASSLGDRESYEQY
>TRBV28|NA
AIGTAVSYEQY
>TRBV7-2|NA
ASSGWGGLETQY
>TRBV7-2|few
ASSLGGKQY
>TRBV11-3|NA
ASSSRQTASQETQY
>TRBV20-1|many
SARERGLTGVNTEAF
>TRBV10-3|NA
AISGLARGYEQY
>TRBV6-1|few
ASSERGLGPATNEKLF
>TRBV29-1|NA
SVGTGESETQY
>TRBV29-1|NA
SPPGQGATEAF
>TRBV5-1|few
ASSLDVGGVTEAF
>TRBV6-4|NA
ASSDSYSGGRYNEQF
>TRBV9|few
ASSPHRVVDTEAF
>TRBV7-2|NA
ASRTDRGYGYT
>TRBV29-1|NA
SVDKTGFGYT
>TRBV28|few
ASRDSEQY
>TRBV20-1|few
SALVGSMNTEAF
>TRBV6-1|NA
ASSEAVWAF
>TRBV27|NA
ASSTYGNQPQH
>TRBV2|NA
ASSEQGAGWTEAF
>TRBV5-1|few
ASSAGALAGPTDTQY
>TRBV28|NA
ASSGQNTQETQY
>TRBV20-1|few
SRRGGSYNEQF
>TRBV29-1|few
SVGGGTQPQH
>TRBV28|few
ASVPGTNAYEQY
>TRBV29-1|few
SVITGIYEQY
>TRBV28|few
ASPGEGGKAF
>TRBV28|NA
ASSLTGGEQY
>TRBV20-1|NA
SATLPGTDGYT
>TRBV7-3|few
ASSATSGGRGTGELF
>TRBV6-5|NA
ARGDSVYEQY
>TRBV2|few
ASSGQRGSYEQY
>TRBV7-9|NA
ASSQWTDLTQY
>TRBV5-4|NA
ASSGQPGQGALKNTEAF
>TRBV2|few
ASSVIESYGYT
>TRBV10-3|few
AIRIQESTDTQY
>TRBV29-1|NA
SVGEGETQY
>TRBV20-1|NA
SVVGEGTYQETQY
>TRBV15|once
ATSNRQGLNEKLF
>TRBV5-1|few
ASVAKGQGDTEAF
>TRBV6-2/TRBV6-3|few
ASSGPGKTQY
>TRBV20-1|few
SVPKGSTGTEAF
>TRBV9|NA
ASSVDAGEYEQY
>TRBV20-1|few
SASGGTSPSTDTQY
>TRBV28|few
ASSNDRYAYF
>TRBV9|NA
ASSVGSSTEAF
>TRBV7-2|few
ASSPPPGYEQF
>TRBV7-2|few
ASSKGPKINNSPLH